Following are 19 T cell receptor beta chains from one sample sequenced in a study of circulating tumor DNA in untreated peripheral T-cell lymphoma. Generated by immunoSEQ multiplex PCR, the TCRdb table keeps only in-frame clones and is missing some. The data contain approximately 10,000 clones, approximately 72% of them singletons. What was sequenced was tumor tissue. Receptors were obtained from a human donor with peripheral T-cell lymphoma.

The V gene is TRBV28, the J gene TRBJ1-5; no firm D call. Per germline, CDR1 MDHEN and CDR2 SYDVKM. The CDR3 consists of 14 residues. V was pared by 5 bases and J by 3 bases, with 11 bases between. The CDR3 region has the DNA TGTGCCAGCAGTACCACGACAATCAATCAGCCCCAGCATTTT. This codes for CASSTTTINQPQHF.

V is TRBV6-8 and J is TRBJ2-6, with 12 bases identical to TRBD1. V was pared by 2 bases and J by 3 bases, with 5 bases of the junction left unmatched. CDR1 and CDR2 (germline): MNHGY, SAAAGT. The CDR3 covers 18 residues. The CDR3 bases are TGTGCCAGCAGTTACGTGGGACAGGGGGCGTATGGGGCCAACGTCCTGACTTTC. Its protein is CASSYVGQGAYGANVLTF.

Only one count was recorded for this clone. V gene TRBV11-3 combines with J gene TRBJ1-3, with a weak D call TRBD1 (6 bases). Germline V CDR1 and CDR2: SGHNT, YENEEA. The CDR3 runs to 16 residues. Between the trimmed V and J ends, which lost 3 bases and 0 bases, there was a span of 12 bases. The CDR3: CASSLERGNSGNTIYF. The CDR3 region has the DNA TGTGCCAGCAGCTTGGAGAGGGGGAACTCTGGAAACACCATATATTTT.

The chain carries TRBV19 and TRBJ1-5; 10 positions match TRBD1. Germline V gives CDR1 LNHDA, CDR2 SQIVND (reference sequence). V lost 5 bases and J lost 4; bases outside the gene matches: 8. This CDR3 is 16 amino acids long. This chain's CDR3 is CASSRMTGGGNQPQHF. The CDR3 nucleotides are TGTGCCAGTAGTCGAATGACAGGGGGCGGGAATCAGCCCCAGCATTTT.

The chain couples TRBV6-8 to TRBJ1-1, with 7 bases that match TRBD1. The CDR3 runs 15 residues. Per the germline V gene, CDR1 is MNHGY and CDR2 is SAAAGT. The J segment lost 3 bases and the V segment lost 5 bases, leaving 9 bases of the junction unmatched. CDR3 DNA: TGTGCCAGCAGTGAGGGACAGTTTACATACACTGAAGCTTTCTTT. Its protein is CASSEGQFTYTEAFF.

CDR3 nucleotide sequence: TGTGCCAGCAGTTTAATGCTTAGGCCGAACACTGAAGCTTTCTTT. Protein sequence: CASSLMLRPNTEAFF. V usage is TRBV28 and J usage is TRBJ1-1; unclear D gene. CDR1 is MDHEN and CDR2 is SYDVKM in the germline V gene. V was pared by 2 bases and J by 1 base, with 11 bases between. The CDR3 has 15 amino acids.

As concerns this clone: At one of its ends the junction is not consistent with the germline gene, which may arise from a read error. The chain uses TRBV11-3 and TRBJ2-5; tentative D call: TRBD1 (6 bases). The CDR3 has 14 amino acids. Germline loops: CDR1 SGHNT, CDR2 YENEEA. CDR3 region: CANSKSDSQETQYF. Written as DNA, the CDR3 is TGTGCCAACAGCAAATCGGACAGTCAAGAGACCCAGTACTTC.

This sequence joins TRBV4-1 and TRBJ2-7; 8 nucleotides match TRBD1. Germline V CDR1 and CDR2: MGHRA, YSYEKL. The CDR3 runs 16 residues. The V and J ends lost 3 bases and 5 bases, in that order; junction bases with no gene match: 12. CDR3 sequence reads: CASSQAPGTGGDEQYF. The DNA of the CDR3 is TGCGCCAGCAGCCAGGCCCCGGGAACAGGGGGAGACGAGCAGTACTTC.

The chain is built from TRBV7-1 and TRBJ2-2; 16 bases map to TRBD2. TRBV7-1 counts as an open reading frame of uncertain function. V trimming: 4 bases; J trimming: 4 bases; junction bases outside the gene matches: 9. This CDR3 comprises 19 residues. CDR3 protein: CASSFTGTSGGARTGELFF. CDR3 sequence (DNA): TGTGCCAGCAGCTTCACCGGGACTAGCGGGGGGGCCCGCACCGGGGAGCTGTTTTTT.

For this clone: A junction boundary mismatches the germline segment, possibly from a read error. The chain recombines TRBV6-8 with TRBJ1-3; 7 nucleotides match TRBD1. The CDR3 loop spans 15 amino acids. The germline V gene has CDR1 MNHGY and CDR2 SAAAGT. The CDR3: CAISSGTVSGNTIYF. Here the CDR3 DNA reads TGTGCCATCAGTTCCGGGACAGTCTCTGGAAACACCATATATTTT.

This sequence joins TRBV10-3 and TRBJ2-3; 12 bases fit TRBD2. Germline V gene lookup returns CDR1 ENHRY and CDR2 SYGVKD. The CDR3 loop spans 16 amino acids. Trimming cost V 0 bases and J 4 bases; bases outside gene matches: 2. The CDR3 here is CAISESASGGADTQYF. The CDR3 bases are TGTGCCATCAGTGAGTCGGCTAGCGGGGGGGCAGATACGCAGTATTTT.

This chain uses TRBV6-8 with TRBJ1-1; 7 bases are a match to TRBD1. V lost 0 bases, J lost 5 bases, and 9 bases stayed unmatched. Germline CDR1 and CDR2: MNHGY and SAAAGT. The CDR3 spans 16 residues. CDR3 amino acids: CASSYSANRGWTEAFF. DNA for the CDR3: TGTGCCAGCAGTTACTCGGCCAACAGGGGTTGGACTGAAGCTTTCTTT.

The CDR3 protein is CASSLRAPTSTDTQYF. In nucleotides, the CDR3 is TGTGCCAGCAGCCTCCGAGCACCAACTAGCACAGATACGCAGTATTTT. The chain uses TRBV16 and TRBJ2-3; D is undetermined. V shed 4 bases and J shed 0 bases, with 14 bases lying between them. Germline assignment: CDR1 KGHSY and CDR2 FQNENV. The CDR3 sequence is 16 residues long. Full variable domain (remainder filled in from reference TRBV16 and TRBJ2-3): GEEVAQTPKHLVRGEGQKAKLYCAPIKGHSYVFWYQQVLKNEFKFLISFQNENVFDETGMPKERFSAKCLPNSPCSLEIQATKLEDSAVYFCASSLRAPTSTDTQYFGPGTRLTVL.

This chain connects TRBV30 to TRBJ2-7, with D tentatively TRBD2 (6 bases). This CDR3 has 15 amino acids. Germline V gives CDR1 GTSNPN, CDR2 SVGIG (reference sequence). The V end was cut by 1 base, the J end by 5 bases, with 18 bases between. CDR3 amino acids: CAWSEARGLRNEQYF. DNA of the CDR3: TGTGCCTGGAGTGAGGCTCGGGGGTTGAGAAACGAGCAGTACTTC.

This clone has only one observation. The J gene is TRBJ2-1, the V gene TRBV6-8, with TRBD2 matching 11 bases. The V and J ends lost 6 bases and 4 bases, in that order; junction bases with no gene match: 5. Germline loops: CDR1 MNHGY, CDR2 SAAAGT. The CDR3 totals 15 residues. The CDR3 region has the DNA TGTGCCAGCAGCCCAGGGACTAGCGGATACAATGAGCAGTTCTTC. Protein product: CASSPGTSGYNEQFF.

The V call is TRBV19, the J call TRBJ1-5, with D unresolved. The CDR3 loop spans 17 amino acids. The V and J ends lost 5 bases and 1 base respectively, with 18 bases between them. CDR1 and CDR2 from the germline V gene are LNHDA and SQIVND (reference sequence). The CDR3 DNA reads TGTGCCAGTAGTGTAAACGGGTTTCTCGGGAGCAATCAGCCCCAGCATTTT. Residues: CASSVNGFLGSNQPQHF.

Concerning this clone: The sample holds other DNA sequences that translate to the same CDR3. The chain carries TRBV18 and TRBJ1-5, with no clear D. Germline V gene data show CDR1 as KGHSH and CDR2 as LQKENI. This CDR3 has 13 residues. V lost 2 bases to trimming and J lost 1 base, with 3 bases between them. The CDR3 sequence: CASSPGSNQPQHF. The CDR3 DNA reads TGTGCCAGCTCACCAGGGAGCAATCAGCCCCAGCATTTT.

This clone was recorded once. The chain uses TRBV6-7 and TRBJ1-1; TRBD1 might be the D (5 bases). TRBV6-7 is placed among ORFs of uncertain function. The CDR3 covers 13 residues. The V end was cut by 6 bases, the J end by 3 bases, with 11 bases between. The CDR3 sequence is CASSWGHDTEAFF. The CDR3 bases are TGTGCCAGCAGCTGGGGCCACGACACTGAAGCTTTCTTT.

This chain uses TRBV18 with TRBJ2-7, with TRBD2 identical over 8 bases. Germline CDR1 reads KGHSH; CDR2 reads LQKENI. Trimming cost V 3 bases and J 0 bases; bases outside gene matches: 4. There are 15 residues in the CDR3. The CDR3 DNA is TGTGCCAGCTCACCCGCGGGGGGAAGCTCCTACGAGCAGTACTTC. As protein: CASSPAGGSSYEQYF.